This passage covers 17 T cell receptor beta chains from one sample sequenced in a study of a mutant IDH1 vaccine in newly diagnosed glioma. Time point: baseline, week 1 (first vaccination visit). The sample's treatment: pre-vaccination baseline after standard-of-care therapy. TCRdb keeps only in-frame clones here, not all; method: immunoSEQ multiplex PCR. The sample yields 59,000 or so clones, around 92% seen once. The sample consisted of PBMCs, taken from a glioma patient treated with radiotherapy, temozolomide or both. These TCRs come from a man in his fifties or sixties with glioma.

This sequence joins TRBV7-2 and TRBJ2-6, with D possibly TRBD1 on 5 matching bases. Per germline, CDR1 SGHTA and CDR2 FQGNSA. V lost 5 bases, J lost 2 bases, and 10 bases lay in between. The CDR3 is 15 residues long. DNA for the CDR3: TGTGCCAGCAGCCCTCAGGGCGCTGGGGCCAACGTCCTGACTTTC. This codes for CASSPQGAGANVLTF.

The chain employs TRBV5-1 and TRBJ2-6; TRBD1 matches 11 bases. J was trimmed by 4 bases and V by 1 base; bases with no gene match: 7. Germline CDR1 reads SGHRS; CDR2 reads YFSETQ. The length of the CDR3 is 18 residues. The chain's CDR3 is CASSLLGQGARGANVLTF. In DNA form, the CDR3 reads TGCGCCAGCAGCTTGCTAGGACAGGGGGCGCGAGGGGCCAACGTCCTGACTTTC.

This chain joins TRBV9 and TRBJ2-1; D is perhaps TRBD1 (6 bases). Germline CDR1 SGDLS, CDR2 YYNGEE. The CDR3 contains 18 residues. Trimming took 1 base from V and 5 from J, leaving 22 bases between them. In DNA form, the CDR3 reads TGTGCCAGCAGCGTACGGCCGGTGGCAGGGGTCCGCGACAATGAGCAGTTCTTC. Protein: CASSVRPVAGVRDNEQFF.

The genes are TRBV29-1 and TRBJ2-3, with unresolved D. The CDR3 consists of 14 residues. CDR1 is SQVTM, CDR2 ANQGSEA, per germline. The V gene lost 4 bases and the J gene lost 0 bases, with 11 bases spanning the gap. This CDR3 is CSVAQTLSTDTQYF. The CDR3 DNA sequence: TGCAGCGTTGCCCAAACGCTTAGCACAGATACGCAGTATTTT.

This clone occurred once. As DNA, the CDR3 is TGTGCCCCCATTGCGGGGCGGAGCTACGAGCAGTACTTC. This encodes CAPIAGRSYEQYF. This chain joins TRBV6-4 and TRBJ2-7; weak D call: TRBD2 (6 bases). CDR1 MRHNA and CDR2 SNTAGT come from the germline V gene. The CDR3 runs 13 residues. V was trimmed by 11 bases and J by 3 bases, leaving 17 bases between them.

This clone is a singleton in its sample. The genes are TRBV29-1 and TRBJ2-7; no clear D gene. Germline values: CDR1 SQVTM, CDR2 ANQGSEA. Trimming pared 4 bases from V and 0 bases from J, leaving 10 bases between. The CDR3 covers 13 residues. The CDR3 protein is CSVVTATSYEQYF. CDR3 DNA: TGCAGCGTTGTGACGGCTACCTCCTACGAGCAGTACTTC.

The V call is TRBV5-6, the J call TRBJ2-3; weak D call: TRBD2 (5 bases). Trimming removed 0 bases at V and 1 base at J, with 9 bases between. This CDR3 spans 15 amino acids. CDR1 is SGHDT, CDR2 YYEEEE, per germline. The chain's CDR3 is CASSLEAGGTDTQYF. CDR3 DNA: TGTGCCAGCAGCTTGGAGGCCGGGGGCACAGATACGCAGTATTTT.

The gene calls are TRBV19 and TRBJ1-4; D is possibly TRBD1 (5 bases). This CDR3 is built from 16 residues. Germline CDR1 and CDR2: LNHDA and SQIVND (reference sequence). Trimming pared 6 bases from V and 0 bases from J, leaving 14 bases between. The CDR3: CASSQGGVATNEKLFF. CDR3 bases: TGTGCCAGTAGCCAGGGCGGAGTTGCAACTAATGAAAAACTGTTTTTT.

CDR3 region: CASSADRARTDTQYF. The CDR3 nucleotides are TGTGCCAGTAGTGCGGACAGGGCCCGCACAGATACGCAGTATTTT. The J gene is TRBJ2-3, the V gene TRBV19; 8 positions match TRBD1. Germline V gene sequence: CDR1 LNHDA, CDR2 SQIVND (reference sequence). This CDR3 spans 15 amino acids. After removal of 5 bases from V and 1 base from J, the junction contained 5 bases not matched to a gene.

This clone was observed once. The chain joins TRBV11-2 to TRBJ2-3, with D unclear. Germline V lookup: CDR1 SGHAT, CDR2 FQNNGV. With 5 bases removed from V and 3 bases from J, the gap between germline ends came to 3 bases. This CDR3 comprises 11 residues. The CDR3 DNA is TGTGCCAGCAGCGCAACAGATACGCAGTATTTT. Protein: CASSATDTQYF.

The CDR3 DNA is TGTGCCAGCACCCTCCAGCTCCCGGGCAGGAGGAACACCGGGGAGCTGTTTTTT. Its translation is CASTLQLPGRRNTGELFF. This chain links TRBV27 with TRBJ2-2; no firm D call. The CDR3 sequence is 18 residues long. The V end was cut by 7 bases, the J end by 1 base, with 22 bases between. Germline assignment: CDR1 MNHEY and CDR2 SMNVEV (reference sequence).

The rearrangement uses TRBV19 and TRBJ2-4; TRBD1 matches 7 bases. V shed 8 bases, J shed 0 bases, and the junction held 4 bases outside the gene matches. Germline loops: CDR1 LNHDA, CDR2 SQIVND (reference sequence). The CDR3 is made up of 14 amino acids. The CDR3 spells CASAGGIAKNIQYF. The DNA for the CDR3 is TGTGCCAGTGCAGGGGGAATAGCCAAAAACATTCAGTACTTC.

The chain uses TRBV2 and TRBJ2-1, with D possibly matching TRBD2 (6 bases). The CDR3 loop spans 15 amino acids. Germline CDR1 reads SNHLY; CDR2 reads FYNNEI. V lost 6 bases to trimming and J lost 2 bases, with 14 bases between them. This CDR3 reads CASSGGWGAYNEQFF. The CDR3 nucleotides are TGTGCCAGCAGCGGGGGATGGGGAGCCTACAATGAGCAGTTCTTC.

This clone was seen only once. J is TRBJ2-7 and V is TRBV29-1; D possibly uses TRBD1 or TRBD2 (5 bases each). Trimming removed 3 bases at V and 5 bases at J, with 14 bases between. This CDR3 has 13 amino acids. CDR1 and CDR2 (germline): SQVTM, ANQGSEA. CDR3 in amino acids: CSVEGERDHEQYF. The CDR3 DNA follows: TGCAGCGTTGAGGGTGAGAGGGACCACGAGCAGTACTTC.

As concerns this clone: This CDR3 is also generated by other DNA sequences in the sample. The rearrangement uses TRBV27 and TRBJ2-5; D possibly uses TRBD1 or TRBD2 (5 bases each). CDR1 and CDR2 (germline): MNHEY, SMNVEV (reference sequence). The CDR3 runs 14 residues. The ends were cut back, 3 bases at V and 4 bases at J, with 12 bases in the middle. CDR3 residues: CASSLRGPGETQYF. The CDR3 DNA reads as TGTGCCAGCAGTTTGAGGGGCCCAGGAGAGACCCAGTACTTC.

The rearrangement joins TRBV28 to TRBJ1-5; D gene ambiguous. This CDR3 has 14 amino acids. Germline-derived CDR1 and CDR2 are MDHEN and SYDVKM. Trimming removed 8 bases at V and 0 bases at J, with 11 bases between. The CDR3 protein is CASQDRYSNQPQHF. CDR3 DNA: TGTGCCAGCCAAGACCGATATAGCAATCAGCCCCAGCATTTT.

The CDR3: CASSPQGGSTDTQYF. CDR3 coding DNA: TGTGCCAGCAGTCCCCAAGGGGGGAGCACAGATACGCAGTATTTT. J is TRBJ2-3 and V is TRBV28; the D call may be TRBD1 or TRBD2 (6 bases each). Per germline, CDR1 MDHEN and CDR2 SYDVKM. This CDR3 is built from 15 residues. Trimming stripped 5 bases from V and 0 bases from J, with 12 bases between.